These T cell receptor beta chains were read from a single sample in a study of long-term antiretroviral therapy in people with HIV. The data were produced by immunoSEQ multiplex PCR, yet TCRdb's version contains in-frame clones alone and is incomplete. The sample has under 30,000 clones, approximately 94% seen once. Sequences were derived from unsorted PBMCs, sampled around 7.4 years after starting antiretroviral therapy. The receptors were sampled from a man over 45 with HIV. Each CDR3 is given without its conserved first and last residue.

>13|TRBV5-4|TRBJ2-1
ASSLQTGASNEQF
>12|TRBV28|TRBJ1-6
ASSLGQDHSPLH
>13|TRBV5-4|TRBJ2-3
ASSLGVKSTDTQY
>13|TRBV19|TRBJ2-6
ASSIGGSGANVLT
>11|TRBV2|TRBJ1-5
ASSNQDPQPQH
>11|TRBV19|TRBJ1-5
ASSRATGQPQH
>15|TRBV2|TRBJ2-6
ASSGGPVDMGANVLT
>14|TRBV4-3|TRBJ2-3
ASSRGGTGGTDTQY
>16|TRBV27|TRBJ2-7
ASSSQDLRDRGINEQY
>12|TRBV4-3|TRBJ2-3
ASSQKRGPDTQY
>11|TRBV10-3|TRBJ1-2
AISVQVNDGYT
>12|TRBV29-1|TRBJ1-2
SVEGTGPGDGYT
>13|TRBV6-5|TRBJ2-7
ASTYSGPGADEQY
>12|TRBV6-6|TRBJ1-5
ASSSLGGSQPQH
>11|TRBV28|TRBJ1-2
ASSLLGGNGYT